This T cell receptor (beta chain) was sequenced in a study of cytomegalovirus exposure and HLA in healthy donors. 13 Jbeta primers and 60 Vbeta primers were used for the PCR. Repertoires were generated with immunoSEQ multiplex PCR, while TCRdb's copy carries only in-frame clones and drops some. The sample has 95,000 to 120,000 clones, 82% seen once. The V and J ends lost 4 bases and 4 bases respectively, with 13 bases between them. CDR1 is LGHNA, CDR2 YNFKEQ, per germline. The CDR3 is made up of 14 amino acids. This TCR came from a young woman in good health and CMV-seronegative. The chain has TRBV4-2 and TRBJ1-1; TRBD1 is a possible D gene (5 bases). The specimen sequenced was PBMCs. In DNA form, the CDR3 reads TGTGCCAGCAGCCCTACCGGGGGTTTCACTGAAGCTTTCTTT. Amino acids: CASSPTGGFTEAFF.